What follows are 3 T cell receptor beta chains derived from one specimen sequenced in a study of OX40 agonist ivuxolimab in advanced cancers. Only in-frame clones appear in the TCRdb table, and some are missing; sequencing was by immunoSEQ multiplex PCR. In the table there are about 25,000 clones, 80% to 90% of which are singletons. Sequencing used CD4+ or CD8+ T cells sorted from blood, obtained in a trial of the OX40 agonist ivuxolimab. Every receptor here comes from an adult with an advanced solid tumor such as melanoma, head and neck, liver or kidney cancer.

The chain is built from TRBV5-1 and TRBJ2-2; D gene unclear. CDR1 is SGHRS and CDR2 is YFSETQ in the germline V gene. V was shortened by 1 base and J by 3 bases, with 10 bases between the two germline ends. This CDR3 has 15 residues. CDR3 nucleotide sequence: TGCGCCAGCAGCTTGAAACAGCTACACACCGGGGAGCTGTTTTTT. Amino acids: CASSLKQLHTGELFF. Full variable domain (missing parts from reference TRBV5-1 and TRBJ2-2): KAGVTQTPRYLIKTRGQQVTLSCSPISGHRSVSWYQQTPGQGLQFLFEYFSETQRNKGNFPGRFSGRQFSNSRSEMNVSTLELGDSALYLCASSLKQLHTGELFFGEGSRLTVL.

The rearrangement links TRBV16 to TRBJ2-7; D possibly corresponds to TRBD1 (7 bases). CDR3 length: 14 residues. With 8 bases removed from V and 5 bases from J, the gap between germline ends came to 19 bases. CDR1 is KGHSY and CDR2 is FQNENV in the germline V gene. CDR3 sequence: CASSHSGGRNEQYF. Here the CDR3 DNA reads TGTGCCAGCTCCCATTCAGGGGGGAGGAACGAGCAGTACTTC.

The chain links TRBV4-3 to TRBJ2-1; D unresolved. The CDR3 consists of 15 residues. The V end lost 2 bases, the J end lost 0 bases, and 8 bases lay between the germline ends. Germline lookup yields CDR1 LGHNA and CDR2 YSLEER. The CDR3 region is CASSQRPDSYNEQFF. CDR3 DNA: TGCGCCAGCAGCCAAAGGCCAGACTCCTACAATGAGCAGTTCTTC.